The present entry profiles one T cell receptor (beta chain) with its context. V dropped 3 bases and J dropped 3 bases, with 9 bases sitting between them. The CDR3 covers 13 residues. CDR1 is MNHEY and CDR2 is SMNVEV in the germline V gene (reference sequence). The sample is drawn from a study of siplizumab effects on memory and regulatory T cells. TCRdb's copy holds only in-frame clones and misses some; the assay was immunoSEQ multiplex PCR. The top ten hold roughly 15% of the sample, which has 75,000 to 95,000 clones, around 90% seen once. Sequenced material: CD4+ T cells sorted from blood. The clonotype originates from a human donor in good health. V usage is TRBV27 and J usage is TRBJ2-7; D remains unclear. The CDR3 sequence is CASSFGQHYEQYF. The CDR3 DNA sequence: TGTGCCAGCAGTTTCGGGCAGCACTACGAGCAGTACTTC.